This entry describes one TCR beta chain. Its antigen is not known. This record comes from a study of T cell repertoires in ileal Crohn's disease. The overall study: Patients had a median 7.9-year disease duration, and less than 40% were active smokers. Postoperative therapy was given to about half: roughly 11 thiopurines, some 18 anti-TNF agents. Study-wide points: Compared with non-smokers, active smokers at surgery showed more clonal expansions. High-frequency clones were more common in sorted CD8 than CD4 cells.

Generated by immunoSEQ multiplex PCR, the TCRdb table keeps only in-frame clones and is missing some. The sample lists under 8,500 clones; roughly 80% were seen once. The CDR3 totals 16 residues. J lost 8 bases, V lost 2 bases, and 9 bases had no gene match. Germline V gene sequence: CDR1 MGHDK, CDR2 SYGVNS. The chain couples TRBV25-1 to TRBJ1-4; TRBD1 matches at 9 bases. Material for sequencing was ileal tissue. This receptor was obtained from an adult with Crohn's disease. The CDR3 DNA reads TGTGCCAGCAGTGAACGCCACAGGGGGCCCGAAGAAAAACTGTTTTTT. As protein: CASSERHRGPEEKLFF.